This TCR beta chain comes out of a study of CD8 T cells in ankylosing spondylitis. For TCR beta, libraries came from quantitative 5'-RACE with molecular barcodes. TCRdb processed the 5' RACE reads anew with MiXCR; each CDR3 protein has one entry. The sample yields about 220,000 distinct CDR3 sequences, about 10% seen once. Study-level results: Some motif variants had been reported before (in reactive arthritis synovial fluid and blood). Ankylosing spondylitis blood appeared to carry a characteristic TCR beta motif of roughly 8 highly homologous variants. Matched ankylosing spondylitis synovial fluid reportedly showed significant enrichment of disease-linked clones.

As regards this clonotype: Its target is unknown.

CDR1 and CDR2 (germline): MDHEN, SYDVKM. The CDR3 length is 16 residues. Trimming removed 3 bases at V and 1 base at J, with 13 bases between. Material for sequencing was blood, either unsorted or a sorted T cell fraction (not recorded which). The source is a male donor with ankylosing spondylitis or in good health (not recorded which). This chain joins TRBV28 and TRBJ1-5, with a possible D match to TRBD1 (6 bases). Written as DNA, the CDR3 is TGTGCCAGCAGTTTGGGGGGCATAGGGAGCAATCAGCCCCAGCATTTT. Protein product: CASSLGGIGSNQPQHF. Using reference TRBV28 and TRBJ1-5 for the parts outside the CDR3, the full variable domain is DVKVTQSSRYLVKRTGEKVFLECVQDMDHENMFWYRQDPGLGLRLIYFSYDVKMKEKGDIPEGYSVSREKKERFSLILESASTNQTSMYLCASSLGGIGSNQPQHFGDGTRLSIL.